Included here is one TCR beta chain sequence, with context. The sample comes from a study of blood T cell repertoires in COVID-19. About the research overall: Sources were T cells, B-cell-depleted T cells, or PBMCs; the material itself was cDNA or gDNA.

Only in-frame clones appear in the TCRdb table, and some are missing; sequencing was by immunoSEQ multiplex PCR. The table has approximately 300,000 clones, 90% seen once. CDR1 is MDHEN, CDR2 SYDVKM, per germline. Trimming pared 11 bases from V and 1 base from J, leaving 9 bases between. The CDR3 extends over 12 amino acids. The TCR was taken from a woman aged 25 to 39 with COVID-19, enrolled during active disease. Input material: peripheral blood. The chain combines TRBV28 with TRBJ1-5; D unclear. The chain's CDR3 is CAAGRSNQPQHF. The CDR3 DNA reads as TGTGCCGCCGGGAGAAGCAATCAGCCCCAGCATTTT.